The 27 T cell receptor beta chains below come from one sample, sequenced in a study of T cells in Graves' hyperthyroidism and ophthalmopathy. Researchers took RNA transcripts and amplified the TCR beta CDR3 regions from them. TCR CDR3 underwent first-round RT-PCR with the HTBI primer set. TCRdb recomputed calls from the multiplex PCR reads with MiXCR, one row per CDR3 protein. This repertoire shows roughly 360,000 distinct CDR3 sequences, roughly 12% found once; its top ten account for about a fifth. Sequenced material: blood. These receptors came from a man younger than 45 with Graves' hyperthyroidism that later progressed to Graves' ophthalmopathy.

Ten or more counts support this clonotype. CDR3 in amino acids: CASSFDRGDEQFF. DNA of the CDR3: TGTGCCAGCAGCTTCGACAGGGGCGATGAGCAGTTCTTC. The rearrangement uses TRBV11-2 and TRBJ2-1; 8 bases are shared with TRBD1. The CDR3 sequence is 13 residues long. With 3 bases clipped from V and 8 bases from J, the junction kept 3 bases outside the gene matches. Germline CDR1 and CDR2: SGHAT and FQNNGV.

This clonotype was seen a few times. CDR3 loop: CANDRGLSPLHF. CDR3 DNA sequence: TGTGCCAACGATCGGGGCCTATCACCCCTCCACTTT. V gene TRBV7-6 combines with J gene TRBJ1-6; possibly TRBD1 for D (5 bases). Trimming cost V 10 bases and J 10 bases, with 14 bases left between them. The CDR3 consists of 12 residues. Germline CDR1 reads SGHVS; CDR2 reads FNYEAQ.

Many counts were recorded for this clonotype. This chain joins TRBV20-1 and TRBJ2-2; perhaps TRBD1 as D (5 bases). Per the germline V gene, CDR1 is DFQATT and CDR2 is SNEGSKA (reference sequence). Trimming removed 2 bases from V and 6 bases from J, with 7 bases in between. This CDR3 has 12 amino acids. In nucleotides, the CDR3 is TGCAGTGCTAGAAAGGGGTCCGGGGAGCTGTTTTTT. Encoded protein: CSARKGSGELFF.

Many counts were recorded for this clonotype. The chain joins TRBV12-3 or TRBV12-4 to TRBJ1-2; 9 bases match TRBD1. This CDR3 is built from 15 residues. V was clipped by 7 bases and J by 4 bases; unmatched bases: 10. The CDR3 bases are TGTGCCAGCAACAACCCCGGGACAGGGAGCTATGGCTACACCTTC. It is translated as CASNNPGTGSYGYTF.

The table lists this clonotype with a few counts. V gene TRBV19 combines with J gene TRBJ2-2; D is unresolved. CDR1 LNHDA and CDR2 SQIVND come from the germline V gene (reference sequence). V was trimmed by 3 bases and J by 0 bases, leaving 11 bases between them. The CDR3 totals 16 residues. The CDR3 region is CASSIRVGPNTGELFF. CDR3 nucleotide sequence: TGTGCCAGTAGTATTCGGGTAGGCCCGAACACCGGGGAGCTGTTTTTT.

This clonotype was seen many times. The J gene is TRBJ2-3, the V gene TRBV5-1; D may be TRBD1 or TRBD2 (7 bases each). The ends were cut back, 6 bases at V and 3 bases at J, with 17 bases in the middle. Looked up from germline, CDR1 is SGHRS and CDR2 is YFSETQ. The length of the CDR3 is 15 residues. DNA of the CDR3: TGCGCCAGCACCCTGACAGGGAGGGCAACAGATACGCAGTATTTT. Its translation: CASTLTGRATDTQYF.

This clonotype has ten or more counts. The V gene is TRBV24-1, the J gene TRBJ2-5; 8 nucleotides agree with TRBD1. Germline CDR1 is KGHDR and CDR2 is SFDVKD. V shed 3 bases and J 4 bases; nucleotides not matched to a gene: 6. The CDR3 runs to 15 residues. CDR3 DNA: TGTGCCACCAGTGATCCCGGACAGGGCGCAGAGACCCAGTACTTC. Translated, it gives CATSDPGQGAETQYF.

J is TRBJ2-1 and V is TRBV18, with D hard to call. The CDR3 is 13 residues long. Germline loops: CDR1 KGHSH, CDR2 LQKENI. Trimming shortened V by 2 bases and J by 5 bases, and 7 bases separated the two germline ends. In nucleotides, the CDR3 is TGTGCCAGCTCACCAGCACAGAACAATGAGCAGTTCTTC. Translation gives CASSPAQNNEQFF.

This clonotype was observed a few times. A much bigger clone sits one base away, suggesting this may be a read error. The genes are TRBV5-1 and TRBJ1-1; D is possibly TRBD1 (5 bases). The germline CDR1 and CDR2 sequences are SGHRS and YFSETQ. V shed 0 bases and J shed 4 bases, with 13 bases lying between them. This CDR3 contains 15 residues. CDR3: CASSLGRTRGTEAFF. CDR3 coding DNA: TGCGCCAGCAGCTTGGGTAGAACAAGGGGCACTGAAGCTTTCTTT.

The gene calls are TRBV28 and TRBJ1-1; D may be TRBD1 (6 bases). In germline, CDR1 is MDHEN, CDR2 SYDVKM. The CDR3 contains 16 residues. V gave up 6 bases and J gave up 0 bases, with 17 bases separating them. CDR3: CASSPGWGQLNTEAFF. The CDR3 DNA reads TGTGCCAGCAGCCCCGGGTGGGGGCAATTGAACACTGAAGCTTTCTTT. Looking up the rest from reference TRBV28 and TRBJ1-1 gives the full variable domain: DVKVTQSSRYLVKRTGEKVFLECVQDMDHENMFWYRQDPGLGLRLIYFSYDVKMKEKGDIPEGYSVSREKKERFSLILESASTNQTSMYLCASSPGWGQLNTEAFFGQGTRLTVV.

A remark on this clonotype: A much larger clone sits a single nucleotide away, making a read error possible. The gene calls are TRBV6-1 and TRBJ1-5; tentative D call: TRBD1 (5 bases). Germline lookup yields CDR1 MNHNS and CDR2 SASEGT. V lost 2 bases, J lost 13 bases, and 12 bases lay in between. The CDR3 extends over 12 amino acids. The CDR3 sequence is CASSERRTFQHF. CDR3 coding DNA: TGTGCCAGCAGTGAAAGAAGGACATTTCAGCATTTT.

This clonotype was seen many times. The chain has TRBV7-8 and TRBJ2-6, with TRBD1 matching 8 bases. The CDR3 runs 17 residues. Germline V lookup: CDR1 SGHVS, CDR2 FQNEAQ. With V trimmed by 7 bases and J by 4 bases, 12 bases remained unmatched. CDR3 bases: TGTGCCAGCACCCTGAGGCAGGGGGCATCGGGGGCCAACGTCCTGACTTTC. Encoded protein: CASTLRQGASGANVLTF.

In this sample, this clonotype turned up a few times. V is TRBV30 and J is TRBJ1-1, with D perhaps TRBD1 (5 bases). This CDR3 region has 14 residues. Germline lookup yields CDR1 GTSNPN and CDR2 SVGIG (reference sequence). The V gene lost 2 bases and the J gene lost 4 bases, with 14 bases spanning the gap. DNA for the CDR3: TGTGCCTGGAGTCTGGACGGGGGGGGCACTGAAGCTTTCTTT. Protein: CAWSLDGGGTEAFF.

This clonotype was counted ten times or more. The chain has TRBV11-2 and TRBJ2-2; D remains ambiguous. V lost 0 bases and J lost 5, with 13 bases in between. Germline values: CDR1 SGHAT, CDR2 FQNNGV. This CDR3 has 16 amino acids. The CDR3, as DNA: TGTGCCAGCAGCTTAGACGGGTTAGCTAATACCGGGGAGCTGTTTTTT. Translation gives CASSLDGLANTGELFF.

The rearrangement links TRBV27 to TRBJ2-3; TRBD1 matches 8 bases. The CDR3 extends over 17 amino acids. Germline V CDR1 and CDR2: MNHEY, SMNVEV (reference sequence). J was trimmed by 4 bases and V by 5 bases; bases with no gene match: 14. The CDR3 nucleotides are TGTGCCAGCAGTGATTTAAGGGACAGGCCCCAGGCAGATACGCAGTATTTT. Its translation is CASSDLRDRPQADTQYF.

The chain employs TRBV5-1 and TRBJ2-1, with a weak D call TRBD2 (5 bases). This CDR3 spans 16 amino acids. Trimming stripped 3 bases from V and 0 bases from J, with 13 bases between. From germline, CDR1 is SGHRS and CDR2 YFSETQ. DNA for the CDR3: TGCGCCAGCAGCTCCCAGCGGAGCGTCTCCTACAATGAGCAGTTCTTC. As protein: CASSSQRSVSYNEQFF.

This clonotype has a count of ten or more. The V and J genes are TRBV5-1 and TRBJ2-3; D may be TRBD2 (7 bases). The germline V gene has CDR1 SGHRS and CDR2 YFSETQ. Trimming stripped 9 bases from V and 0 bases from J, with 17 bases between. The CDR3 spans 15 residues. The CDR3 DNA is TGCGCCACCAATCACGCGGGGGCGAGCACAGATACGCAGTATTTT. Protein: CATNHAGASTDTQYF.

In its sample, this clonotype was seen a few times. CDR3 residues: CASGAGVTGELFF. CDR3 DNA: TGTGCCAGCGGGGCAGGGGTCACCGGGGAGCTGTTTTTT. The chain joins TRBV7-9 to TRBJ2-2; possibly TRBD1 for D (6 bases). Deletions cut 8 bases from V and 4 bases from J, with 11 bases between. Germline lookup yields CDR1 SEHNR and CDR2 FQNEAQ (reference sequence). The CDR3 is 13 residues long.

This clonotype was seen a few times. V usage is TRBV5-1 and J usage is TRBJ1-6, with a tentative D call TRBD1 (6 bases). Germline CDR1 reads SGHRS; CDR2 reads YFSETQ. V was trimmed by 0 bases and J by 7 bases, leaving 20 bases between them. This CDR3 is built from 18 residues. The CDR3 DNA reads TGCGCCAGCAGCTTGGATTTCGCGCCGGGACAAATAAATTCACCCCTCCACTTT. It specifies CASSLDFAPGQINSPLHF.

This clonotype was seen more than once but under ten times. J is TRBJ2-3 and V is TRBV5-5; maybe TRBD1 (6 bases). Germline V lookup: CDR1 SGHKS, CDR2 YYEKEE (reference sequence). The CDR3 length is 15 residues. Trimming took off 3 bases at V and 3 bases at J, with 14 bases between the two ends. The CDR3 DNA reads TGTGCCAGCAGCTCCCGTACAGGGAGAACAGATACGCAGTATTTT. Encoded protein: CASSSRTGRTDTQYF.

This clonotype has a count of ten or more. This chain links TRBV7-3 with TRBJ2-1; D possibly corresponds to TRBD1 (5 bases). Germline CDR1 and CDR2: SGHTA and FQGTGA. Trimming removed 5 bases at V and 2 bases at J, with 13 bases between. CDR3 length: 15 residues. The CDR3 DNA reads TGTGCCAGCAGCCCGTCAGGGTACACCTACAATGAGCAGTTCTTC. As protein: CASSPSGYTYNEQFF.

The rearrangement joins TRBV7-9 to TRBJ2-1, with a weak D call TRBD2 (6 bases). This CDR3 contains 17 residues. Germline CDR1 SEHNR, CDR2 FQNEAQ (reference sequence). V lost 4 bases and J lost 7, with 23 bases in between. The CDR3 sequence: CASSSDVAGRGKNEQFF. In DNA form, the CDR3 reads TGTGCCAGCAGCTCCGACGTGGCGGGAAGGGGAAAGAATGAGCAGTTCTTC.

The rearrangement joins TRBV7-9 to TRBJ2-3, with D tentatively TRBD1 or TRBD2 (5 bases each). CDR3 size: 16 residues. Germline-derived CDR1 and CDR2 are SEHNR and FQNEAQ (reference sequence). V was pared by 1 base and J by 0 bases, with 11 bases between. This chain's CDR3 is CASSLGDLMSTDTQYF. CDR3 sequence (DNA): TGTGCCAGCAGCTTAGGGGACCTGATGAGCACAGATACGCAGTATTTT. Together with reference TRBV7-9 and TRBJ2-3, the CDR3 gives the full variable domain: DTGVSQNPRHKITKRGQNVTFRCDPISEHNRLYWYRQTLGQGPEFLTYFQNEAQLEKSRLLSDRFSAERPKGSFSTLEIQRTEQGDSAMYLCASSLGDLMSTDTQYFGPGTRLTVL.

The gene calls are TRBV5-1 and TRBJ2-7; tentative D call: TRBD1 (6 bases). Per germline, CDR1 SGHRS and CDR2 YFSETQ. V lost 4 bases, J lost 2 bases, and 16 bases lay in between. The CDR3 totals 15 residues. In DNA, the CDR3 is TGCGCCAGCAGCCCCGGGACACTGGGGACCTACGAGCAGTACTTC. This sequence encodes CASSPGTLGTYEQYF. The variable domain in full, completed from reference TRBV5-1 and TRBJ2-7, reads KAGVTQTPRYLIKTRGQQVTLSCSPISGHRSVSWYQQTPGQGLQFLFEYFSETQRNKGNFPGRFSGRQFSNSRSEMNVSTLELGDSALYLCASSPGTLGTYEQYFGPGTRLTVT.

The rearrangement uses TRBV7-9 and TRBJ2-2; TRBD1 matches at 7 bases. Germline-derived CDR1 and CDR2 are SEHNR and FQNEAQ (reference sequence). The CDR3 is 15 residues long. The ends lost 6 bases at V and 6 bases at J; junction bases unmatched: 10. For the CDR3, the DNA is TGTGCCAGCAGTTACAGGGGTGAGGTACCCGGGGAGCTGTTTTTT. It yields the protein CASSYRGEVPGELFF.

This rearrangement joins TRBV6-5 to TRBJ2-5; D gene ambiguous. The V end lost 0 bases, the J end lost 5 bases, and 10 bases lay between the germline ends. CDR1 is MNHEY, CDR2 SVGAGI, per germline. The CDR3 is 14 residues long. The CDR3 DNA reads TGTGCCAGCAGTTACTCGATGGCAGACGAGACCCAGTACTTC. Translating it yields CASSYSMADETQYF.

In the case of this clonotype: This clone may be a read error of a much larger clone one base away. The chain joins TRBV16 to TRBJ2-1, with 9 bases lining up with TRBD1. This CDR3 spans 15 amino acids. Germline lookup yields CDR1 KGHSY and CDR2 FQNENV. V dropped 3 bases and J dropped 7; count of bases not matched to a gene: 7. The CDR3 nucleotides read TGTGCCAGCAGCCAGTCGGGACAGGGTGAGAATGAGCAGTTCTTC. Its protein product is CASSQSGQGENEQFF.